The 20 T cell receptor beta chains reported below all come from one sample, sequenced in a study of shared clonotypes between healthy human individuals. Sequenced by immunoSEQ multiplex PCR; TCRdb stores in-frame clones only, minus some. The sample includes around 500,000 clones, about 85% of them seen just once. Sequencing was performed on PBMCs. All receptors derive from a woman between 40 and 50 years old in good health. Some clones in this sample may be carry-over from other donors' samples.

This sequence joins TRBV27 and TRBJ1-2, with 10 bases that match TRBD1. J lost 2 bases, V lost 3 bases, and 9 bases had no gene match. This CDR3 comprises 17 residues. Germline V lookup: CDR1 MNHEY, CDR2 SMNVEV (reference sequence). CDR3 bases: TGTGCCAGCAGTTTTCTGGTGGACAGGGGGTTAAACTATGGCTACACCTTC. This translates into CASSFLVDRGLNYGYTF.

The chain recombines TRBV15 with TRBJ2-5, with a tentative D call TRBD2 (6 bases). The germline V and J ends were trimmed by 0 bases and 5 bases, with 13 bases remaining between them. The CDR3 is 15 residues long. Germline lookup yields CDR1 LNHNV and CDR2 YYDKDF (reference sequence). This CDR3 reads CATSRDRAGKETQYF. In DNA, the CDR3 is TGTGCCACCAGCAGAGATAGGGCGGGGAAGGAGACCCAGTACTTC. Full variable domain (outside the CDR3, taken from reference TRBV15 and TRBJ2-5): DAMVIQNPRYQVTQFGKPVTLSCSQTLNHNVMYWYQQKSSQAPKLLFHYYDKDFNNEADTPDNFQSRRPNTSFCFLDIRSPGLGDTAMYLCATSRDRAGKETQYFGPGTRLLVL.

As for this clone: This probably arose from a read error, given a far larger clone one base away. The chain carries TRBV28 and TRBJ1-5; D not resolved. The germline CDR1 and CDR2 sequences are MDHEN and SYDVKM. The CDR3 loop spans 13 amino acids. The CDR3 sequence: CASNRGENQPQRF. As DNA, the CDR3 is TGTGCCAGCAACCGTGGGGAGAATCAGCCCCAGCGTTTT.

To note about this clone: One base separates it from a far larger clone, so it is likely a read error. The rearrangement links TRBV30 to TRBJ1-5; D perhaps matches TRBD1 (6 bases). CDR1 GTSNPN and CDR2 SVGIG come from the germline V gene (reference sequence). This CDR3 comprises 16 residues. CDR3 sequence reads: CACSVGGDYSNQPQHF. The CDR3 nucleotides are TGTGCCTGTAGTGTAGGGGGTGACTATAGCAATCAGCCCCAGCATTTT.

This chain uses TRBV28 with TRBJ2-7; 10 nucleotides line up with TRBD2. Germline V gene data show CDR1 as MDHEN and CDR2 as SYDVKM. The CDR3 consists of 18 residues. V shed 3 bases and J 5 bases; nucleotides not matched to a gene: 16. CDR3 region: CASSFAGTSVIRVHEQYF. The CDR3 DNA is TGTGCCAGCAGTTTCGCCGGGACTAGCGTGATTAGGGTCCACGAGCAGTACTTC.

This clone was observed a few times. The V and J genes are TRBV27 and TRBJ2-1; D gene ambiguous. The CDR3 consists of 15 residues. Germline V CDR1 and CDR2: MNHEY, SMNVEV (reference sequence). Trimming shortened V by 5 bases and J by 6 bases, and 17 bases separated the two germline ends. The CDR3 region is CASSPGVEKGNEQFF. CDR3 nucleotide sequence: TGTGCCAGCAGTCCCGGCGTTGAGAAGGGCAATGAGCAGTTCTTC.

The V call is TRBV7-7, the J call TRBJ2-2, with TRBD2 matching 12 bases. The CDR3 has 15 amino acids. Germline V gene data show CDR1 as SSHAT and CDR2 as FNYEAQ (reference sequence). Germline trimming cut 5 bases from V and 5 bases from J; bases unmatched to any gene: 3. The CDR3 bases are TGTGCCAGCAGCCGCGGGACTAGCGGGACCGGGGAGCTGTTTTTT. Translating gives CASSRGTSGTGELFF.

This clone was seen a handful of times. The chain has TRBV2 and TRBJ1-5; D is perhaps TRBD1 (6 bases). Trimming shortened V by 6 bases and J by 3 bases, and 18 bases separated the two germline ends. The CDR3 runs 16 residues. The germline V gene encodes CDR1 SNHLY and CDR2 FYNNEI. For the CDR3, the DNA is TGTGCCAGCAGGGCCCTACAGGGACCAGCCAATCAGCCCCAGCATTTT. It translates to CASRALQGPANQPQHF.

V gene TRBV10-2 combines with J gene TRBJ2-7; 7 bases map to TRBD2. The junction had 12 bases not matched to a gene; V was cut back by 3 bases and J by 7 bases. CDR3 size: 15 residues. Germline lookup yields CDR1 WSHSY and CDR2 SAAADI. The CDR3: CASSEGLAGLREQYF. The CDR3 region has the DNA TGCGCCAGCAGTGAAGGGTTAGCGGGCCTTAGGGAGCAGTACTTC.

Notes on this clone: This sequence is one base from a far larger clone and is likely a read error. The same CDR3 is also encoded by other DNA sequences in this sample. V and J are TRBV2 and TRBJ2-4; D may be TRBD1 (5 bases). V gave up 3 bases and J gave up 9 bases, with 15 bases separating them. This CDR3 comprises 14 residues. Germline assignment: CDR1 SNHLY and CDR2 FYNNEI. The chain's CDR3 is CASSDRWEGVIQYF. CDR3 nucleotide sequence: TGTGCCAGCAGTGACCGGTGGGAAGGGGTCATTCAGTACTTC.

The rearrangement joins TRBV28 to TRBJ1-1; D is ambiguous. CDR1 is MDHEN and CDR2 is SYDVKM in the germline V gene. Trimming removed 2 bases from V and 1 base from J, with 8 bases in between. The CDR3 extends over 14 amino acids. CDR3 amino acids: CASSLRPGNTEAFF. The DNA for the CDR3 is TGTGCCAGCAGTTTAAGGCCAGGGAACACTGAAGCTTTCTTT.

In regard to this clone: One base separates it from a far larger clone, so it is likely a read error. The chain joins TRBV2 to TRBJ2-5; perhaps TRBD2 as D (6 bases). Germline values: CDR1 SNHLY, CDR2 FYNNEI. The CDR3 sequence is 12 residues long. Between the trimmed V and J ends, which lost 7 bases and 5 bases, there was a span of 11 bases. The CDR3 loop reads CASMKEGETQYF. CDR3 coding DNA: TGTGCCAGCATGAAGGAGGGGGAGACCCAGTACTTC.

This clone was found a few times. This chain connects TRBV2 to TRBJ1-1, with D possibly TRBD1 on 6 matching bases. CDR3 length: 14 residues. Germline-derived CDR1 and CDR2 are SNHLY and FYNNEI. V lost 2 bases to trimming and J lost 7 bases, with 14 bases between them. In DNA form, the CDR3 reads TGTGCCAGCAGTGAATACGATGGAGGGGGTGAAGCTTTCTTT. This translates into CASSEYDGGGEAFF. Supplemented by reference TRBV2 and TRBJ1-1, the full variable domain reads EPEVTQTPSHQVTQMGQEVILRCVPISNHLYFYWYRQILGQKVEFLVSFYNNEISEKSEIFDDQFSVERPDGSNFTLKIRSTKLEDSAMYFCASSEYDGGGEAFFGQGTRLTVV.

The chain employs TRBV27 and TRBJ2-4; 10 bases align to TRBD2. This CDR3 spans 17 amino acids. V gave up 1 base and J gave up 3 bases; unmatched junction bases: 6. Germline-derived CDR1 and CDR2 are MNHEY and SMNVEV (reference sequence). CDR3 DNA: TGTGCCAGCAGTTTATACGGGACTAGCGTTGACAAAAACATTCAGTACTTC. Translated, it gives CASSLYGTSVDKNIQYF.

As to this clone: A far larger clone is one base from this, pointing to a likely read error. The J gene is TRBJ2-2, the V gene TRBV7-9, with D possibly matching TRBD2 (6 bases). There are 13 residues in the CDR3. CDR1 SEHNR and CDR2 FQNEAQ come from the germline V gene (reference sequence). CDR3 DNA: TGTGCCAGCAGCTTTGATTACACCGGGGGGCTGTTTTTT. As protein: CASSFDYTGGLFF.

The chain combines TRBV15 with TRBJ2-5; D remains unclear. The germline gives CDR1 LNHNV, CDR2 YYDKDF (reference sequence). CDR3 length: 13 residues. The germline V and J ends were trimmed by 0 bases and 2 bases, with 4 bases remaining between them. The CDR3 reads CATSRDRQETQYF. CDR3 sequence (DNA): TGTGCCACCAGCAGAGACAGGCAAGAGACCCAGTACTTC.

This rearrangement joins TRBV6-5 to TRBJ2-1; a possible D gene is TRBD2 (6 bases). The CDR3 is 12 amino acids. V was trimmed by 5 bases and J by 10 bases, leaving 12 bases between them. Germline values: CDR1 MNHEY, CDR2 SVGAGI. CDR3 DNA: TGTGCCAGCAGTACGGCGGGGCGGGAGCAGTTCTTC. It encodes CASSTAGREQFF.

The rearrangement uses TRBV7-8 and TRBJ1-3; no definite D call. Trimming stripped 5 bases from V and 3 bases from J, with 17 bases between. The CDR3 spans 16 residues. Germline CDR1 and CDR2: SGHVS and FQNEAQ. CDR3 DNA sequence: TGTGCCAGCAGCCCCAACCTCTGGACGGGTGGAAACACCATATATTTT. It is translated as CASSPNLWTGGNTIYF.

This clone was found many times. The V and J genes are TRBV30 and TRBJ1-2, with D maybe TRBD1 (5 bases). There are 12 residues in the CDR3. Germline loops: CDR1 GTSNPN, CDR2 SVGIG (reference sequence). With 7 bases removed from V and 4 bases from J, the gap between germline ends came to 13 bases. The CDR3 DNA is TGTGCCTTTGCCCGGGACTCCTATGGCTACACCTTC. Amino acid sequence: CAFARDSYGYTF.

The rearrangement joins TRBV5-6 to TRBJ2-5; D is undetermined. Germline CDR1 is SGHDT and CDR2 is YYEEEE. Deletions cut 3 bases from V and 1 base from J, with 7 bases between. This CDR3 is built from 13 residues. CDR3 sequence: CASSWESQETQYF. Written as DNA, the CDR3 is TGTGCCAGCAGCTGGGAATCCCAAGAGACCCAGTACTTC.